A selection of T cell receptor beta chains follows, all from one sample in a study of blood T cell repertoires in COVID-19. This table comes from immunoSEQ multiplex PCR, and its TCRdb copy is limited to in-frame clones, with some not included. This sample carries some 390,000 clones, more than 80% of them seen once, and the ten largest clones take about 1.1%. Input material: PBMCs or T cells enriched from blood (not recorded which). The receptors originated from a man aged 25-45 years who had recovered from COVID-19. Both conserved end residues are part of each CDR3. The D gene is left open where the match is weak. Clone size is not always given. Where it is, it says once, few, many or a class for expanded clones.

clone_size	v_call	j_call	d_call	cdr3_aa	cdr3_nt
few	TRBV10-1	TRBJ1-3	-	CASSELKPGHAGNTIYF	TGCGCCAGCAGTGAGCTTAAACCGGGACATGCTGGAAACACCATATATTTT
-	TRBV5-6	TRBJ1-3	-	CASSLRLPGTGNTIYF	TGTGCCAGCAGCTTAAGGCTCCCGGGGACTGGAAACACCATATATTTT
-	TRBV19	TRBJ1-6	TRBD1	CASGRDSRGNSPLHF	TGTGCCAGCGGCCGGGACAGCCGAGGAAATTCACCCCTCCACTTT
-	TRBV29-1	TRBJ1-1	-	CSVQIQSLNTEAFF	TGCAGCGTACAGATCCAGTCCCTGAACACTGAAGCTTTCTTT
few	TRBV5-1	TRBJ2-2	TRBD2	CASSRLAGGNTGELFF	TGCGCCAGCAGCCGACTAGCGGGAGGGAACACCGGGGAGCTGTTTTTT
-	TRBV27	TRBJ1-1	-	CASSFRSGTEAFF	TGTGCCAGCAGTTTTCGGAGCGGAACTGAAGCTTTCTTT
-	TRBV28	TRBJ2-1	TRBD1	CASSLGYRGQGSKQFF	TGTGCCAGCAGTTTAGGCTATCGAGGACAGGGGTCCAAGCAGTTCTTC
-	TRBV3-1/TRBV3-2	TRBJ2-2	-	CASSQTVGELFF	TGTGCCAGCAGCCAAACGGTCGGGGAGCTGTTTTTT
-	TRBV28	TRBJ1-1	-	CASRSLRGNTEAFF	TGTGCCAGCAGATCCCTCAGGGGGAACACTGAAGCTTTCTTT
-	TRBV19	TRBJ1-6	TRBD1	CASSIALTGGLNSPLHF	TGTGCCAGTAGTATAGCCCTGACAGGGGGCTTGAATTCACCCCTCCACTTT
-	TRBV30	TRBJ2-5	-	CAWSVSGETQYF	TGTGCCTGGAGTGTTTCGGGGGAGACCCAGTACTTC
-	TRBV2	TRBJ1-5	-	CASSRRVGHQPQHF	TGTGCCAGCAGTCGCAGGGTGGGCCACCAGCCCCAGCATTTT
-	TRBV30	TRBJ1-1	-	CAWSVLQNTEAFF	TGTGCCTGGAGTGTACTACAAAACACTGAAGCTTTCTTT
-	TRBV5-4	TRBJ2-7	TRBD2	CASKANSGNYEQYF	TGTGCCAGCAAAGCGAATAGCGGGAATTACGAGCAGTACTTC
-	TRBV9	TRBJ2-3	TRBD2	CASSVGGRKVDTQYF	TGTGCCAGCAGCGTAGGCGGGAGAAAAGTAGATACGCAGTATTTT
-	TRBV5-1	TRBJ1-6	TRBD1	CASSADDRALSYNSPLHF	TGCGCCAGCAGCGCGGACGACAGGGCCCTCTCCTATAATTCACCCCTCCACTTT
-	TRBV6-6	TRBJ2-2	-	CASSYSTANTGELFF	TGTGCCAGCAGTTATTCGACAGCCAACACCGGGGAGCTGTTTTTT
-	TRBV2	TRBJ2-7	-	CASRADYYEQYF	TGTGCCAGCAGAGCCGACTACTACGAGCAGTACTTC
-	TRBV27	TRBJ2-7	TRBD2	CASSTLTSGVNEQYF	TGTGCCAGCAGTACCTTGACTAGCGGGGTTAACGAGCAGTACTTC
-	TRBV28	TRBJ1-2	-	CASSSTADGYTF	TGTGCCAGCAGTTCGACAGCTGATGGCTACACCTTC
-	TRBV25-1	TRBJ2-3	-	CASSPSGKDTQYF	TGTGCCAGCAGCCCCAGCGGCAAGGATACGCAGTATTTT
-	TRBV5-5	TRBJ1-2	TRBD1	CASSLYDRGSYGYTF	TGTGCCAGCAGCTTGTACGACAGGGGATCCTATGGCTACACCTTC
-	TRBV27	TRBJ2-1	-	CASSFRGNEQFF	TGTGCCAGCAGTTTTAGGGGCAATGAGCAGTTCTTC
-	TRBV27	TRBJ2-3	-	CASRASSTDTQYF	TGTGCCAGCAGGGCTTCTAGCACAGATACGCAGTATTTT
-	TRBV3-1/TRBV3-2	TRBJ1-2	-	CASSQDSLNGYTF	TGTGCCAGCAGCCAAGATTCGCTAAATGGCTACACCTTC
-	TRBV14	TRBJ1-2	-	CASSQQGYNYGYTF	TGTGCCAGCAGCCAACAGGGGTATAACTATGGCTACACCTTC
-	TRBV28	TRBJ1-5	-	CASSLNNLVQPQHF	TGTGCCAGCAGTTTGAACAATTTGGTTCAGCCCCAGCATTTT
once	TRBV30	TRBJ1-3	TRBD1	CAWRIQGSASGNTIYF	TGTGCCTGGAGAATACAGGGGTCAGCCTCTGGAAACACCATATATTTT
-	TRBV29-1	TRBJ2-5	-	CSVERLVRETQYF	TGCAGCGTTGAAAGACTAGTTCGGGAGACCCAGTACTTC
-	TRBV5-4	TRBJ2-2	TRBD1	CASSTSGQGAVGELFF	TGTGCCAGCAGCACTTCGGGGCAGGGGGCTGTCGGGGAGCTGTTTTTT
-	TRBV10-3	TRBJ2-3	TRBD1	CAIAQGAEDTQYF	TGTGCCATTGCTCAGGGGGCGGAAGATACGCAGTATTTT
once	TRBV4-1	TRBJ2-2	TRBD1	CASSQDGTGWGGELFF	TGCGCCAGCAGCCAAGATGGGACAGGGTGGGGCGGGGAGCTGTTTTTT
-	TRBV9	TRBJ2-2	TRBD2	CASSVVGGTGELFF	TGTGCCAGCAGCGTAGTGGGAGGGACCGGGGAGCTGTTTTTT
-	TRBV5-1	TRBJ2-5	TRBD1	CASSLGQGVSRGPQETQYF	TGCGCCAGCAGCCTGGGACAGGGGGTCTCTAGGGGCCCACAAGAGACCCAGTACTTC
-	TRBV2	TRBJ2-1	-	CASRMGSTDNEQFF	TGTGCCAGCAGGATGGGTTCGACAGATAATGAGCAGTTCTTC
-	TRBV18	TRBJ2-1	TRBD1	CASSPGQGGYEQFF	TGTGCCAGCTCCCCGGGACAGGGGGGATATGAGCAGTTCTTC
-	TRBV28	TRBJ1-1	-	CASEFSGSEAFF	TGTGCCAGCGAGTTTTCGGGGTCTGAAGCTTTCTTT
-	TRBV5-4	TRBJ2-6	TRBD1	CASSPPGQGSGANVLTF	TGTGCCAGCAGCCCTCCGGGACAGGGCTCTGGGGCCAACGTCCTGACTTTC
-	TRBV3-1/TRBV3-2	TRBJ2-1	TRBD2	CASSSSGAYNEQFF	TGTGCCAGCAGCTCTAGCGGGGCCTACAATGAGCAGTTCTTC
-	TRBV6-5	TRBJ2-7	TRBD1	CASTTYDRDYEQYF	TGTGCCAGCACCACATACGACAGGGACTACGAGCAGTACTTC
-	TRBV2	TRBJ1-5	-	CASSRDSLQPQHF	TGTGCCAGCAGTCGAGACAGTTTGCAGCCCCAGCATTTT
-	TRBV7-6	TRBJ2-7	TRBD2	CASSLGLAGVYEQYF	TGTGCCAGCAGTTTAGGACTAGCGGGAGTTTACGAGCAGTACTTC
-	TRBV27	TRBJ1-6	-	CASSLGGNSPLHF	TGTGCCAGCAGTTTAGGAGGTAATTCACCCCTCCACTTT
-	TRBV5-1	TRBJ2-1	TRBD2	CASSLELAYNEQFF	TGCGCCAGCAGCTTGGAACTAGCGTACAATGAGCAGTTCTTC